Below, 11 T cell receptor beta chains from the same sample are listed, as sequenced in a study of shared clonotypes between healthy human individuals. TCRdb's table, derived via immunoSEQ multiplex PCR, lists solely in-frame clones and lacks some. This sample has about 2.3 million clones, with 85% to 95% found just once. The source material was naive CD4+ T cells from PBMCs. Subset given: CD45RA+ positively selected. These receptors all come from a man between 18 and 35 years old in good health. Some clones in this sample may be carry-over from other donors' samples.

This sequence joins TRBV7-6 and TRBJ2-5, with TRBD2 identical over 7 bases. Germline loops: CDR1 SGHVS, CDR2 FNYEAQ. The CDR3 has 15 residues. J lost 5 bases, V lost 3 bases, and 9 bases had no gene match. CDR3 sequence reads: CASSFESGKEETQYF. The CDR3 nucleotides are TGTGCCAGCAGCTTCGAGAGCGGGAAGGAGGAGACCCAGTACTTC. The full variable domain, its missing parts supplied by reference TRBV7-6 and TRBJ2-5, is GAGVSQSPRYKVTKRGQDVALRCDPISGHVSLYWYRQALGQGPEFLTYFNYEAQQDKSGLPNDRFSAERPEGSISTLTIQRTEQRDSAMYRCASSFESGKEETQYFGPGTRLLVL.

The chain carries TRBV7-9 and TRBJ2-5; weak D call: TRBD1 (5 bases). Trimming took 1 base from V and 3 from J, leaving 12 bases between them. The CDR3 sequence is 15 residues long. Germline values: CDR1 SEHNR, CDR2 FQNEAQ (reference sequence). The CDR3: CASSLGGAGKETQYF. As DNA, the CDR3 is TGTGCCAGCAGCTTAGGGGGCGCTGGGAAAGAGACCCAGTACTTC.

The CDR3 reads CASSASGFQETQYF. The DNA of the CDR3 is TGCGCCAGCAGCGCTAGCGGGTTCCAAGAGACCCAGTACTTC. The chain couples TRBV5-1 to TRBJ2-5; 8 bases map to TRBD2. The J segment lost 1 base and the V segment lost 4 bases, leaving 3 bases of the junction unmatched. Germline-derived CDR1 and CDR2 are SGHRS and YFSETQ. The length of the CDR3 is 14 residues.

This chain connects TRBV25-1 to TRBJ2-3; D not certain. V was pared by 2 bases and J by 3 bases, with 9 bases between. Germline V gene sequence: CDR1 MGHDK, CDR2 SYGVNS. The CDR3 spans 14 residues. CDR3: CASSEPHPTDTQYF. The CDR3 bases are TGTGCCAGCAGTGAACCCCACCCAACAGATACGCAGTATTTT.

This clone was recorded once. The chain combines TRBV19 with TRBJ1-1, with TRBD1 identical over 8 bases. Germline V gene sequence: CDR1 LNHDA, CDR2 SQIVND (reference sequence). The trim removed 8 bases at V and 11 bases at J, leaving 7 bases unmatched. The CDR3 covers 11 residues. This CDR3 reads CASWGRGPAFF. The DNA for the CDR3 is TGTGCCAGTTGGGGCAGGGGGCCGGCTTTCTTT.

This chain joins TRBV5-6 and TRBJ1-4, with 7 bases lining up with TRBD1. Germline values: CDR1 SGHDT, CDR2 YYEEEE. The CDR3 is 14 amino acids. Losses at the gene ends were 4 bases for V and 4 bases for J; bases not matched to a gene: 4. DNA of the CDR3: TGTGCCAGCAGCCTGGGACAGTATAATGAAAAACTGTTTTTT. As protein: CASSLGQYNEKLFF. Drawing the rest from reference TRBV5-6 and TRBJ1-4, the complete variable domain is DAGVTQSPTHLIKTRGQQVTLRCSPKSGHDTVSWYQQALGQGPQFIFQYYEEEERQRGNFPDRFSGHQFPNYSSELNVNALLLGDSALYLCASSLGQYNEKLFFGSGTQLSVL.

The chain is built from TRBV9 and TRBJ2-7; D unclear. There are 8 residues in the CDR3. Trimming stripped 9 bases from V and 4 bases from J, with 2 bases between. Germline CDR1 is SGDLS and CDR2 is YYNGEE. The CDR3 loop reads CAMYEQYF. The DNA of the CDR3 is TGTGCCATGTACGAGCAGTACTTC.

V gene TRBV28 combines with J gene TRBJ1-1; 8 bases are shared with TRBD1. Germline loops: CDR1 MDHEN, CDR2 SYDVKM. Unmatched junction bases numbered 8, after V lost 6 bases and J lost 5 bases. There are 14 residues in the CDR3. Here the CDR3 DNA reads TGTGCCAGCAGCTACAGGGGGTCTGGGACTGAAGCTTTCTTT. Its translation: CASSYRGSGTEAFF. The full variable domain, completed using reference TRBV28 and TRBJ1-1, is DVKVTQSSRYLVKRTGEKVFLECVQDMDHENMFWYRQDPGLGLRLIYFSYDVKMKEKGDIPEGYSVSREKKERFSLILESASTNQTSMYLCASSYRGSGTEAFFGQGTRLTVV.

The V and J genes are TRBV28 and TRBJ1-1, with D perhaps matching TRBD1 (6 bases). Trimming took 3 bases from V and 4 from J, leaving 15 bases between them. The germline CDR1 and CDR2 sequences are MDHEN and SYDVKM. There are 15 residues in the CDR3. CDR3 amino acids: CASSFGGASGTEAFF. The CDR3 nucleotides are TGTGCCAGCAGTTTCGGGGGGGCTAGTGGCACTGAAGCTTTCTTT.

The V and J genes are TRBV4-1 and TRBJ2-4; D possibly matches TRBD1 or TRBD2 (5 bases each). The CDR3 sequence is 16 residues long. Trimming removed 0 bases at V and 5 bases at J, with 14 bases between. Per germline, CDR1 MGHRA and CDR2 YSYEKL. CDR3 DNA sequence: TGCGCCAGCAGCCAAGATATGTCCAGAGGGGAAAACATTCAGTACTTC. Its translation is CASSQDMSRGENIQYF.

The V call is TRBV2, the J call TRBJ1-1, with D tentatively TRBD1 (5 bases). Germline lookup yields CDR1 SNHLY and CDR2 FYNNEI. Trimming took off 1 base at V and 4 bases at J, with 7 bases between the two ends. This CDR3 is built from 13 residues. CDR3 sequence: CASSEGGITEAFF. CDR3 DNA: TGTGCCAGCAGTGAAGGGGGGATCACTGAAGCTTTCTTT.